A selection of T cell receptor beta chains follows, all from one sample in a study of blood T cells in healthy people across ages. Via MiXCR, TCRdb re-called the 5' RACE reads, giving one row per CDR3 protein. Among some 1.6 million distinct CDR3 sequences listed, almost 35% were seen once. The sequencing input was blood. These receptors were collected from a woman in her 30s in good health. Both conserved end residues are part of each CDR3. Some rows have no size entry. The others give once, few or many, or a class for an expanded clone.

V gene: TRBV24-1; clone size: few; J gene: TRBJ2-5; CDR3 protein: CATSDGQGGETQYF
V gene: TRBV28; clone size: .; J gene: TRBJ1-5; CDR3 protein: CASRETGGQPQHF
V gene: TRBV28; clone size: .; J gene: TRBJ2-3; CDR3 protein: CASSLSAVPSTDTQYF
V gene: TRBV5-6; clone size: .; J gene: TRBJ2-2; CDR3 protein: CASSRDPTGRTGELFF
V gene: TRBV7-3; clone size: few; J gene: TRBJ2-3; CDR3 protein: CASSYLLTDTQYF
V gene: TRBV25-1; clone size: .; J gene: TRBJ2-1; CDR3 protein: CASSELARTPRLGEQFF
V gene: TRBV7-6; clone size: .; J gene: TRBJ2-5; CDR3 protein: CASSLDYGGETQYF
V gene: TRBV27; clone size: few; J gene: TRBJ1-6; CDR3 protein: CASGQGIDSPLHF
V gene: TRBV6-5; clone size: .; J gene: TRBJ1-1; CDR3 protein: CASSSVGLGNTEAFF
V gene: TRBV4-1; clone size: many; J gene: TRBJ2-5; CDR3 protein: CASSPTGQGVRETQYF
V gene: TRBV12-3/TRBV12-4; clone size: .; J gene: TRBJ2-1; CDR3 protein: CASSSPGLAGVNNEQFF
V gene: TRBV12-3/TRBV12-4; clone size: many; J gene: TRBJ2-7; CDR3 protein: CASSSRLYEQYF
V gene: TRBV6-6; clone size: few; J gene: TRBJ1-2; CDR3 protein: CASRGGQGMNGYTF
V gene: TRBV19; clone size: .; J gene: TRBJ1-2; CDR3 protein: CASSTDTTGFYGYTF
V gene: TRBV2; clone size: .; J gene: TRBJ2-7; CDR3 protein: CASRGTFRPYEQYF
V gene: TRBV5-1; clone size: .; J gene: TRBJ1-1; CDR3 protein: CASSLIIGGKNTEAFF
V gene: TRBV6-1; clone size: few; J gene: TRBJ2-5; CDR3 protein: CASGGAGQETQYF
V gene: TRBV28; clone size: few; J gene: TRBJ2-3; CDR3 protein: CASSPGVPLNTDTQYF
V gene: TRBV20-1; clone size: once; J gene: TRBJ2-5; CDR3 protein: CSAPGSGGEAQYF
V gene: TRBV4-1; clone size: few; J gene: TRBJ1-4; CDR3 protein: CASGTVEKLFF
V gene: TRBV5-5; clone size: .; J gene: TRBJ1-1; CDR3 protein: CASSLSWGNTEAFF
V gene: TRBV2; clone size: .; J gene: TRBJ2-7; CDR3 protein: CASSGEGYSGSEQYF
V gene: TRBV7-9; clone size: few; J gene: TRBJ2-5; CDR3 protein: CASSPPQDTQETQYF
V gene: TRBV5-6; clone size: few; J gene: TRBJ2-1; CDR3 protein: CASSLTPGQGALRYNEQFF
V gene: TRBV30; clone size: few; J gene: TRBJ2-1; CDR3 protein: CAWSVRGLLLHEQFF
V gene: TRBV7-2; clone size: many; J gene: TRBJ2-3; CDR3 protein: CASSFVGTDTQYF
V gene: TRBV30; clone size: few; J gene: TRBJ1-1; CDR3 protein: CAWNPTANTEAFF
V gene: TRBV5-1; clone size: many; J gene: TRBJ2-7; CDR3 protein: CASSITGTGTYEQYF
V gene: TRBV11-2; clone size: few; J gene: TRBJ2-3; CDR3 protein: CASSQTRGRERDTQYF
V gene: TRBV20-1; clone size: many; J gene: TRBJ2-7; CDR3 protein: CSALGQDIYEQYF
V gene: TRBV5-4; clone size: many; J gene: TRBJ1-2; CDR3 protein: CASSLGGELGYTF
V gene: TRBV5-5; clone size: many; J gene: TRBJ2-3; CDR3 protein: CASSSDTGDTQYF
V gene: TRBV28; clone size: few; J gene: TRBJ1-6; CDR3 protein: CASSLYRGNSPLHF
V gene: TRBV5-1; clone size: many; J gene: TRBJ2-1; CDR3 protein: CASSLTGPSSYNEQFF
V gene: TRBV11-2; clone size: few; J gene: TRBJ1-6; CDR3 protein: CASSNAGNSPLHF
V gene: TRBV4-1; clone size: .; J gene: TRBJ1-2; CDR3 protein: CASSQSRSEGNYGYTF
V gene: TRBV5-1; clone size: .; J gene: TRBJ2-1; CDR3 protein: CASSLAGDVYNEQFF
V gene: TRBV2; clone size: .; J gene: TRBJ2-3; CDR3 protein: CASSDWGFADTQYF
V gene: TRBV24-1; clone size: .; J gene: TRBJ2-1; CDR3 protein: CATSDGTSWNEQFF
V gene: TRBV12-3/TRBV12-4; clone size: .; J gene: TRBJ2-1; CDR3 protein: CASSRTGTGNNEQFF
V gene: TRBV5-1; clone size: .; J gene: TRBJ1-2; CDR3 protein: CASSLTVSCGYTF
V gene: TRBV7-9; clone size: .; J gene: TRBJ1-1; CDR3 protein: CASSLAPSEAFF
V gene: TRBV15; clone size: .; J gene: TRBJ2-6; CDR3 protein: CATSRVGNGANVRTF
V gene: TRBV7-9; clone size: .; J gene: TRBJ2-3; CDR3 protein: CASRRTLRLAGGADTQYF
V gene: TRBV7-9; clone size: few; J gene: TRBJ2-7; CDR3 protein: CASSPLEGLAGRHYEQYF
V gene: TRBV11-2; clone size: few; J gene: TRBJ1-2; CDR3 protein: CASSLEGNGYTF
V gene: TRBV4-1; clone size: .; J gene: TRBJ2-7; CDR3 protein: CASSPQNSNGGEQYF
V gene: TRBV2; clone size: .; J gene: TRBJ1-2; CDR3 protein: CASSGTGGKVGYTF
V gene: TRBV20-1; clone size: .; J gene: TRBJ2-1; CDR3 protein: CSVAAGGSGSFYNEQFF
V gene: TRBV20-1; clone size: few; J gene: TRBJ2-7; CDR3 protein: CSANRGDRGYEQYF
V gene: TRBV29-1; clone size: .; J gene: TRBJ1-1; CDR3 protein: CSARTVEAFF
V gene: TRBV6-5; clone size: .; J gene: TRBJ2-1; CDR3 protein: CASMLRTGSSYNEQFF
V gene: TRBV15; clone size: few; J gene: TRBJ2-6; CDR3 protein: CATSRDRWLTF
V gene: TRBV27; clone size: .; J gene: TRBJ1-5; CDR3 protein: CASSWTGTQPQHF
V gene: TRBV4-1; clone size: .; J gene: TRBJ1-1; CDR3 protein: CASSQPGRTNTEAFF
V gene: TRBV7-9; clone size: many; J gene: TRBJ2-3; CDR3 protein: CASSLAGEDTDTQYF
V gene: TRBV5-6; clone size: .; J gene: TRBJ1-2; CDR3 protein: CASSLTPLDGYTF
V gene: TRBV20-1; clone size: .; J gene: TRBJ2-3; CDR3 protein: CSARPGPQRDTQYF
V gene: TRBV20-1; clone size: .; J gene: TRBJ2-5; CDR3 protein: CSARGIGTAQETQYF
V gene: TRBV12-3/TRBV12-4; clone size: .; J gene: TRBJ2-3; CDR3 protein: CASSINTGGPSTDTQYF